This T cell receptor (beta chain) was captured by sequencing in a study of T cells after yellow fever vaccination (dated by TCRdb to the late 2010s). Describing the broader study: The SMART-Seq v4 Ultra Low Input RNA kit was used to prepare libraries from fractions with low cell numbers. Two healthy male donors made up the cohort, one aged 18 to 29 years and the other aged 30 to 40 years. Bulk PBMC replicates and cell subsets were isolated from blood drawn at multiple timepoints before and after both primary and secondary immunization. Bulk TCR alpha and beta repertoires were sequenced longitudinally to track T-cell clones before and after primary and booster YFV17D yellow fever vaccination.

Synthesis of TCR cDNA relied on 5'RACE template switching, a step that introduced a universal primer site along with unique molecular identifiers. cDNA synthesis was primed from both the TCR alpha and TCR beta constant segments. Library amplification used two PCR steps, and the second PCR step added sample barcodes and sequencing adapters. Sequencing of libraries was performed on Illumina HiSeq 2500 (2x100 bp) or NovaSeq (2x150 bp). From the authors' description of their analysis: MIGEC was used to demultiplex reads and collapse the reads into UMI consensus sequences, and MiXCR was used for V(D)J alignment. Clonotypes responding to the vaccine were identified with edgeR on replicate PBMC samples, with the criteria of FDR below 0.01 and a log2 fold change above 5 up to day 15. Each bulk clonotype received a CD4 or CD8 identity based on whether the sequenced CD4 or CD8 repertoire contained that clonotype at higher abundance. The public reads were reanalyzed by TCRdb: fastp trimming at Q25, MiXCR alignment, in-frame beta chains only. Every entry covers one CDR3 protein and lists the most common genes and DNA from its rows. The V and J calls come from TCRdb's annotation, not from the publication. The sample data list around 100,000 distinct CDR3 sequences, and approximately 8.4% of these were observed just once. About 25% of the sample is taken by the ten largest.

From cysteine to phenylalanine, the CDR3 is 15 amino acids long. Only the CDR3 portion is preserved as DNA: 45 bases, with reading frame beginning at the first base. Trimmed from V: 4 bases; trimmed from J: 3 bases; junction bases lacking a gene match: 10. Based on the germline V gene, the CDR1 and CDR2 sequences are SQVTM and ANQGSEA. The research as a whole found: Most clones expanded after primary vaccination were re-detected after the booster (approximately 95% of CD4 and roughly 85% of CD8), suggesting broad memory maintenance. Because only a couple of donors were included in the study, the extent to which the findings can be generalized is limited. A small share of clonotypes occurred in both CD4 and CD8 compartments, likely arising from convergent recombination. Compared with the primary T-cell response, the secondary T-cell response was faster but weaker, reaching its peak on day 5 rather than on day 15. Computational filtering was needed because FACS-sorted repertoires could contain abundant contaminating clonotypes from the bulk population.

This clonotype was observed many times. Its antigen is currently not known. The record has no base qualities; no much larger clone is one base away. Per the publication, the treatment or condition label means: live attenuated yellow fever vaccine strain. A standard Ficoll-Paque protocol was used to isolate PBMCs from peripheral blood. Dynabeads CD4 and CD8 positive selection kits were used to isolate the CD4 and CD8 T-cell fractions. TriZol was used to extract RNA from bulk PBMCs, from CD4 and CD8 fractions, and from dextramer-positive and dextramer-negative fractions. The sample in question was CD8+ T cells sorted from PBMCs, obtained 45 days after the yellow fever booster vaccination. The receptor comes from a man aged 25-45 years who received the YFV17D yellow fever vaccine. This chain is built from TRBV29-1 and TRBJ2-7; 9 junctional bases match TRBD2. The CDR3 here reads CSVAVWRGGNYEQYF. In nucleotide form, the sequence is TGCAGCGTTGCAGTCTGGCGGGGGGGAAACTACGAGCAGTACTTC.